This T cell receptor (beta chain) was retrieved from a study of cytomegalovirus exposure and HLA in healthy donors (dated 2017 in TCRdb). At the level of the whole study: An earlier analysis of approximately 640 of the donors reported more than 250 Gb of sequence data and 117 million unique TCR beta sequences from approximately 180 million T cells. Approximately 300 gigabases of sequencing data and tens of millions of unique TCR sequences made up an early release that covered fewer than 650 HLA-typed donors. Among the roughly 410 genotyped donors, around 81% belonged to the genetic ancestry cluster associated with self-reported Caucasian donors. The study was designed to test whether signatures of past pathogen exposure could be identified by cataloging public T cell receptors. Using immunosequencing, the study profiled T cell repertoires from 550 to 750 subjects and related those repertoires to cytomegalovirus serostatus. A separate validation cohort of 90 to 150 different subjects was used in addition to the roughly 670-subject first cohort. The study combined high-throughput TCR immunosequencing, statistical association of individual TCRs with disease status, and machine learning to predict cytomegalovirus infection status. A later analysis re-examined previously published TCR beta repertoires from about 670 donors and added high-resolution HLA genotyping to investigate patterns of TCR occurrence. Rather than drawing on any new phenotypic data, the later analysis identified candidate immune exposures from TCR beta sequences and the way those sequences occurred across donors. To decide whether each TCR beta V gene segment behaved as functional or pseudogenic, an earlier analysis of some 600 of the donors relied on high-throughput TCR beta sequencing. Alongside the repertoire data, information on donor age, sex, ethnicity and CMV serostatus was compiled. A later genetic analysis took genome-wide SNP genotypes for about 65% of the 666 donors and used that subset as a discovery cohort. Every discovery cohort repertoire had been produced on one sequencing platform. Class I and class II HLA loci were covered by the typing at four-digit resolution. Typing coverage varied by locus: roughly 629-630 donors for A, B, C, DRB1 and DQB1; some 520 for DQA1; over 600 for DPA1; 450 to 480 for DPB1. About five DR-DQ haplotypes were treated as single units for association and clustering because of strong linkage in the cohort. Among some 400 genotyped donors of the cohort, an average of roughly 230,000 unique TCR beta nucleotide sequences was sequenced per donor, of which approximately 18% were non-productive. On the study overall, not on this receptor specifically: Because HLA typing was missing for some donors at each locus, association tests included only the typed subset. Most CMV-associated TCR beta chains appeared to be HLA-restricted in a later analysis, and the HLA associations seemed to be driven largely by CMV exposure. A later analysis found that HLA-associated TCR beta chains were more clonally expanded and had lower generation probabilities than equally common non-associated chains. A further reported finding was that TCR beta sequences accurately predicted the HLA-A and HLA-B alleles for most subjects in the first cohort. Correlated functional status among segregating V segments might reflect linkage disequilibrium, but an unknown experimental factor could not be ruled out. In a later genetic analysis, a missense DCLRE1C variant was associated with V-gene and J-gene trimming of TCR beta chains, and the association was replicated in an independent cohort. The authors suggested that the approach could potentially be extended to other disease states and immunological phenotypes. A later analysis associated 16,951 TCR beta sequences with specific HLA alleles at a false discovery rate of 0.05. A later analysis reported that several top co-occurrence clusters appeared linked to parvovirus B19, influenza, CMV and Epstein-Barr virus. While some public TCRs were present in many individuals, most TCR sequences turned up only very rarely across donors. The classifier was reported to diagnose cytomegalovirus status with high specificity and sensitivity in both the original cohort and the validation cohort. A later genetic analysis reported fewer N-insertions in productive TCRs among donors in an Asian-associated ancestry cluster than the roughly 640-donor mean. The presence/absence analyses assumed that sequencing depth was roughly uniform across donors, and that assumption may not be true. Three of the identified cytomegalovirus-associated TCR beta chains were confirmed in vitro to be specific for cytomegalovirus antigens. For the cohort, immune exposure information was limited to CMV serostatus. The study gave a list of some 150 TCR beta chains associated with cytomegalovirus. When HLA alleles, especially DR and DQ, strongly co-occurred, TCR associations were difficult to assign to individual alleles. Because counts were too low, about 18 rarely observed V segments, including chromosome 9 orphons, were excluded from the earlier analysis of fewer than 650 of the donors. Because the 87-base-pair reads could not distinguish some IMGT-functional V segments, including TRBV6-2 and TRBV6-3, those segments were excluded. A cluster of highly shared sequence variants was judged likely to be a technical artifact of the sequencing pipeline. In this cohort, only TCR beta chains were sequenced, and detectable features were limited by the absence of alpha or paired-chain data. In a later analysis, the rate of TCR association differed among HLA loci, with DRB1 alleles having the most associated TCRs and HLA-C alleles having the fewest. In an earlier analysis of some 500 of the donors, most TCR beta V segments appeared in productive rearrangements about 87% or about 30% of the time, broadly matching IMGT annotations.

On this clone: The target of this receptor is not known. Per-nucleotide qualities are absent, and no much larger clonotype sits a single base away.

Libraries came from the immunoSEQ multiplex PCR assay. A mixture of 60 forward primers for TCR Vbeta segments and 13 reverse primers for TCR Jbeta segments was used in the multiplex PCR. The CDR3 region of rearranged TCR beta genes was amplified from genomic DNA by a multiplex PCR assay. On the Illumina HiSeq System, the amplified TCR beta libraries were sequenced as 87-base-pair reads. Regarding the original processing steps: A later analysis tallied around 87 million unique TCR beta chains across the 666 repertoires, and 10 million to 11 million of those chains were shared by two or more donors. To remove PCR and sequencing errors, raw reads were error-corrected and collapsed into unique sequences using a nearest-neighbor algorithm that merged closely related sequences. V, D and J gene segments were assigned by aligning CDR3 sequences to IMGT reference sequences. For a sequence to be retained, a match of at least six nucleotides to both a V gene segment and a J gene segment was required. A rearrangement counted as productive if the CDR3 had no stop codons and remained in frame with V and J, and every other rearrangement counted as non-productive. Following IMGT convention, CDR3 was defined as the stretch from the second conserved V-encoded cysteine up to the conserved J-encoded phenylalanine. In an earlier analysis of roughly 610 of the donors, sequences lacking an unambiguous match to a single V gene segment were excluded. In an earlier analysis of several hundred of the donors, V segments were called functional above 56.7% productive rearrangements and were called segregating when the between-donor standard deviation exceeded 5%. A statistical classification framework was built for diagnosing cytomegalovirus status from the catalog of TCR beta chain sequences. V and J gene assignment, in a later analysis, came from comparing TCR nucleotide sequences with IMGT/GENE-DB human TR gene sequences. Using the TCRdist pipeline, a later analysis assigned CDR3 sequences along with most-parsimonious VDJ recombination scenarios. A later analysis defined each TCR beta chain by its CDR3 amino acid sequence plus V-gene family, and excluded reads lacking a unique V-gene family. To address suspected cross-contamination and a sequencing artifact, a later analysis removed around 600 highly shared, low-generation-probability nucleotide sequences. A later analysis calculated a clonal expansion index for each public chain from normalized within-repertoire ranks of inferred template counts. In a later analysis, generation probabilities were computed with a VDJ recombination model fitted to out-of-frame rearrangements, and the resulting probabilities were checked against IGoR. In a later analysis, TCR-TCR, TCR-HLA and TCR-CMV co-occurrence was scored with hypergeometric tests, and a repertoire-size bias correction was applied to TCR pairs. In a later analysis, false discovery rates were estimated by permuting HLA or CMV assignments 20 times. In a later analysis, co-occurring TCRs were grouped with DBSCAN, and TCRdist sequence similarity was added when clustering was performed within HLA-allele-positive subsets. Repertoires with fewer than 30,000 or more than 120,000 public chains were left out of co-occurrence clustering, as were five repertoires with anomalous nucleotide sharing. Entries here come from immuneACCESS through TCRdb and include only in-frame sequences with V and J called. Some clones fail to appear in such tables; in the studies checked, an unresolved V gene covers under half of the shortfall, and the cause of the remainder is unknown. The V and J calls and clone size were taken over from that table, and D and trimming were inferred from the DNA. This sample gives under 75,000 clones in total; 65% to 80% of them show up just once. The ten largest make up about a sixth of the sample.

The cohort was made up of 666 healthy bone marrow donors. All cohort members were sampled while nominally healthy, although unrecorded immune exposures were likely present. The donor was CMV seropositive and belonged to the group of some 290 seropositive cohort members. Every donor gave a peripheral blood sample, and the peripheral blood mononuclear cells from that sample were used for TCR beta sequencing. The Qiagen DNeasy Blood Extraction Kit was used to extract genomic DNA from the blood cell samples. V gives up 1 base and J gives up 3 bases, and the segment between their germline ends measures 12 bases. Via the germline V gene (reference sequence), CDR1 is SGHAT and CDR2 FQDESV. From cysteine to phenylalanine, the CDR3 is 15 amino acids long. Just CDR3 DNA is preserved here, 45 bases in frame from base 1.

The receptor chain draws on TRBV11-1 and TRBJ1-1; no D gene call is confident. Material for sequencing was PBMCs. This sequence originates from a middle-aged man in good health and CMV-seropositive. The DNA reads as follows: TGTGCCAGCAGCTTAGAGGACTGGGAGTACACTGAAGCTTTCTTT. Its protein product is CASSLEDWEYTEAFF.